One sample yielded the 17 T cell receptor beta chains listed below, sequenced in a study of CD8 T cells in Susac syndrome. Random-hexamer reverse transcription was applied to roughly 0.5 to 1 ug RNA. TCRdb recomputed calls from the immunoSEQ multiplex PCR reads with MiXCR, one row per CDR3 protein. This table has approximately 70,000 distinct CDR3 sequences, just under 95% appearing once. Sequencing was done on a sample of CD8+ T cells from PBMCs. The receptor set was obtained from a human donor in good health.

V usage is TRBV6-1 and J usage is TRBJ1-2, with 11 nucleotides matching TRBD1. Germline V gene lookup returns CDR1 MNHNS and CDR2 SASEGT. The CDR3 has 16 amino acids. With 8 bases clipped from V and 4 bases from J, the junction kept 12 bases outside the gene matches. In nucleotides, the CDR3 is TGTGCCAGCTCCTCGGACAGGGGGCGCTCCTTCTATGGCTACACCTTC. As protein: CASSSDRGRSFYGYTF.

The chain joins TRBV19 to TRBJ2-1; D unresolved. CDR1 is LNHDA and CDR2 is SQIVND in the germline V gene (reference sequence). V lost 7 bases, J lost 8 bases, and 9 bases lay in between. The CDR3 spans 11 residues. The CDR3, as DNA: TGTGCCAGTACCGTGGGCGATGAGCAGTTCTTC. Translation: CASTVGDEQFF.

This clonotype has just a few counts. The genes are TRBV14 and TRBJ2-1, with D maybe TRBD2 (5 bases). CDR1 is SGHDN and CDR2 is FVKESK in the germline V gene. V was trimmed by 6 bases and J by 4 bases, leaving 7 bases between them. The CDR3 is made up of 12 amino acids. The CDR3 DNA reads TGTGCCAGCAGTACGGGATACAATGAGCAGTTCTTC. Protein: CASSTGYNEQFF.

The chain carries TRBV7-9 and TRBJ1-2; D is unclear. This CDR3 spans 16 amino acids. From germline, CDR1 is SEHNR and CDR2 FQNEAQ (reference sequence). The V end lost 5 bases, the J end lost 3 bases, and 19 bases lay between the germline ends. The DNA of the CDR3 is TGTGCCAGCAGCGACACCGCTCTGGGCACTGACTATGGCTACACCTTC. It yields the protein CASSDTALGTDYGYTF.

The chain uses TRBV24-1 and TRBJ2-1, with TRBD2 matching 11 bases. The V and J ends lost 3 bases and 4 bases, in that order; junction bases with no gene match: 4. CDR3 length: 16 amino acids. The V gene's germline CDR1 is KGHDR and CDR2 SFDVKD. The CDR3 DNA reads TGTGCCACCAGTGATCCTAGCGGGGGGATTTACAATGAGCAGTTCTTC. Residues: CATSDPSGGIYNEQFF.

Points on this clonotype: At one boundary the junction diverges from the germline segment, which might be a read error. This sequence joins TRBV28 and TRBJ1-5, with D unresolved. The CDR3 totals 17 residues. Germline lookup yields CDR1 MDHEN and CDR2 SYDVKM. The CDR3 loop reads CASSTPEGLLSNPPQHF. The DNA for the CDR3 is TGTGCCAGCAGTACCCCCGAGGGCTTGCTTAGCAATCCGCCCCAGCATTTT.

The gene calls are TRBV4-1 and TRBJ2-1, with D tentatively TRBD2 (6 bases). Trimming cost V 3 bases and J 9 bases, with 12 bases left between them. The CDR3 runs to 13 residues. CDR1 is MGHRA, CDR2 YSYEKL, per germline. The CDR3 DNA is TGCGCCAGCAGCCAGGGTCTCGGGGGTGAGCAGTTCTTC. Protein product: CASSQGLGGEQFF.

This chain connects TRBV29-1 to TRBJ1-1; 8 bases line up with TRBD1. This CDR3 is 11 amino acids long. With V trimmed by 7 bases and J by 6 bases, 4 bases remained unmatched. The V gene's germline CDR1 is SQVTM and CDR2 ANQGSEA. CDR3 DNA: TGCAGCGCCGGACAGGGCCCTGAAGCTTTCTTT. Residues: CSAGQGPEAFF.

The V gene is TRBV6-4, the J gene TRBJ1-1; no clear D gene. Between the trimmed V and J ends, which lost 2 bases and 7 bases, there was a span of 11 bases. Germline values: CDR1 MRHNA, CDR2 SNTAGT. The CDR3 runs to 13 residues. The CDR3 DNA sequence: TGTGCCAGCAGTGACCGTCCTGGTATTGAAGCTTTCTTT. Translated, it gives CASSDRPGIEAFF.

The chain carries TRBV7-9 and TRBJ2-2, with D possibly being TRBD1 or TRBD2 (5 bases each). V was clipped by 5 bases and J by 5 bases, with 15 bases between them. Germline V gene lookup returns CDR1 SEHNR and CDR2 FQNEAQ (reference sequence). This CDR3 is built from 15 residues. CDR3: CASSQSGTQTGELFF. Written as DNA, the CDR3 is TGTGCCAGCAGCCAATCCGGGACCCAGACCGGGGAGCTGTTTTTT.

The chain uses TRBV21-1 and TRBJ1-5. TRBV21-1 is deemed a pseudogene. The CDR3 runs 13 residues. CDR3 coding DNA: TGTGCCAGCAGCATGAAGGGCTATCAGCCCCAGCATTTT. It specifies CASSMKGYQPQHF.

V and J are TRBV5-1 and TRBJ2-1, with a possible D match to TRBD1 (5 bases). V was trimmed by 0 bases and J by 8 bases, leaving 12 bases between them. The germline V gene has CDR1 SGHRS and CDR2 YFSETQ. The CDR3 consists of 14 residues. CDR3 coding DNA: TGCGCCAGCAGCTTGGCGGTCAGGGCAGATGAGCAGTTCTTC. This gives the protein CASSLAVRADEQFF.

This chain joins TRBV29-1 and TRBJ1-2; 10 bases map to TRBD1. Germline V gene lookup returns CDR1 SQVTM and CDR2 ANQGSEA. This CDR3 comprises 19 residues. The V segment lost 1 base and the J segment 6 bases; nucleotides outside the gene matches: 20. The CDR3 DNA sequence: TGCAGCGTTGAAGCTGGGACCCGGGACAGGGGTTTAAACTGGAATGGCTACACCTTC. This translates into CSVEAGTRDRGLNWNGYTF.

Here the CDR3 reads CASSQYLGYEQYF. The DNA for the CDR3 is TGTGCCAGCAGCCAATATCTAGGATACGAGCAGTACTTC. The rearrangement uses TRBV14 and TRBJ2-7; the D is unclear. Trimming pared 2 bases from V and 4 bases from J, leaving 9 bases between. CDR3 length equals 13 residues. CDR1 and CDR2 from the germline V gene are SGHDN and FVKESK.

The J gene is TRBJ2-4, the V gene TRBV4-1; 9 positions match TRBD1. The ends lost 4 bases at V and 5 bases at J; junction bases unmatched: 6. Germline CDR1 and CDR2: MGHRA and YSYEKL. CDR3 length: 15 residues. CDR3: CASSPITGGENIQYF. CDR3 coding DNA: TGCGCCAGCAGCCCGATCACAGGGGGCGAAAACATTCAGTACTTC.

The count of this clonotype is one. The rearrangement joins TRBV3-1 to TRBJ2-1; the D is unclear. This CDR3 spans 13 amino acids. Germline lookup yields CDR1 LGHDT and CDR2 YNNKEL (reference sequence). The V and J ends lost 4 bases and 4 bases respectively, with 8 bases between them. CDR3 in DNA: TGTGCCAGCAGCCTCCCCGGGTACAATGAGCAGTTCTTC. Protein sequence: CASSLPGYNEQFF.

The V and J genes are TRBV27 and TRBJ2-7, with 7 positions matching TRBD1. This CDR3 has 13 residues. Trimming cost V 2 bases and J 5 bases; bases outside gene matches: 3. The germline gives CDR1 MNHEY, CDR2 SMNVEV (reference sequence). The CDR3 reads CASSLGRGHEQYV. As DNA, the CDR3 is TGTGCCAGCAGTTTAGGTAGGGGGCACGAGCAGTACGTC.